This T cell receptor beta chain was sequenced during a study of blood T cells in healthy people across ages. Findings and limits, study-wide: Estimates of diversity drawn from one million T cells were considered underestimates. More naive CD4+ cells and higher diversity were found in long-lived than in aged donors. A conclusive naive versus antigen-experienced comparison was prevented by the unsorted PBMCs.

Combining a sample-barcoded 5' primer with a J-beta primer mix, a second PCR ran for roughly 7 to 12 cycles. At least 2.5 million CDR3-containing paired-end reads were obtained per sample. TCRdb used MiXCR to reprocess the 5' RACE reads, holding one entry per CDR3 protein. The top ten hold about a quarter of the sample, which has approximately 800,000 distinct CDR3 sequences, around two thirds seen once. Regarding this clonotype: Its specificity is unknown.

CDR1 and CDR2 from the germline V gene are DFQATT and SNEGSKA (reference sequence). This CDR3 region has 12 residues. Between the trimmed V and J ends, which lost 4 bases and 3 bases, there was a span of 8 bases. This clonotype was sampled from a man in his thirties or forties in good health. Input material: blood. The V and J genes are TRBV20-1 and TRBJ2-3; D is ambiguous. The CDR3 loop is CSATLTTDTQYF. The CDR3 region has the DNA TGCAGTGCTACCCTTACGACAGATACGCAGTATTTT.